This entry is about one T cell receptor beta chain. Its antigen is undetermined. CDR1 and CDR2 (germline): MGHRA, YSYEKL. V was clipped by 2 bases and J by 2 bases, with 10 bases between them. CDR3 length: 14 residues. 13 Jbeta primers and 60 Vbeta primers were used for the PCR. The assay was immunoSEQ multiplex PCR, and TCRdb's table has in-frame clones only and misses some. The sample lists about 150,000 clones; less than 85% were seen once. The entry originates in a study of cytomegalovirus exposure and HLA in healthy donors. Findings and caveats of the study: Donors belonging to an Asian-associated ancestry cluster reportedly showed fewer N-insertions in productive TCRs than the 666-donor mean, according to what a later analysis found. Productive status was seen about 87% or about 30% of the time for most TCR beta V segments in an earlier analysis.

This receptor was taken from a man in his forties or fifties in good health and CMV-seronegative. The V call is TRBV4-1, the J call TRBJ2-7, with D unresolved. The sample was PBMCs. This chain's CDR3 is CASSQQNKAYEQYF. CDR3 in DNA: TGCGCCAGCAGCCAACAGAATAAAGCCTACGAGCAGTACTTC.